The 28 T cell receptor beta chains reported below all come from one sample, sequenced in a study of Ad26.COV2.S vaccination and SARS-CoV-2 variants. The protocol was immunoSEQ multiplex PCR, while the TCRdb copy is restricted to in-frame clones and leaves out a portion. This sample has a few hundred thousand clones; approximately 90% occur once, and the top ten carry 3.5% to 4%. This sample's treatment: about 20 received Ad26.COV2.S at low or high dose, single or two shots; five or six received placebo; per-sample allocation not given. The samples were gathered on day 63 after the first injection of vaccine or placebo. The sample consisted of peripheral blood, taken in a trial of Ad26.COV2.S vaccine versus placebo. These receptors all stem from a person between 18 and 59 years old who received the Ad26.COV2.S COVID-19 vaccine or a placebo.

There are a few counts of this clone. This chain joins TRBV10-3 and TRBJ2-7; no reliable D call. The V gene's germline CDR1 is ENHRY and CDR2 SYGVKD. Trimming stripped 2 bases from V and 3 bases from J, with 2 bases between. The CDR3 has 11 amino acids. CDR3 DNA sequence: TGTGCCATCAGTGAGAACTACGAGCAGTACTTC. Protein sequence: CAISENYEQYF.

The rearrangement joins TRBV11-2 to TRBJ1-2; 9 bases map to TRBD1. Germline V gene sequence: CDR1 SGHAT, CDR2 FQNNGV. The CDR3 loop spans 16 amino acids. Trimming took 5 bases from V and 4 from J; bases not matched to a gene: 11. Written as DNA, the CDR3 is TGTGCCAGCAGCGGGGGGACAGGGATTAATCCCTATGGCTACACCTTC. Translated, it gives CASSGGTGINPYGYTF. Supplemented by reference TRBV11-2 and TRBJ1-2, the full variable domain reads EAGVAQSPRYKIIEKRQSVAFWCNPISGHATLYWYQQILGQGPKLLIQFQNNGVVDDSQLPKDRFSAERLKGVDSTLKIQPAKLEDSAVYLCASSGGTGINPYGYTFGSGTRLTVV.

The V gene is TRBV19, the J gene TRBJ2-2, with D tentatively TRBD2 (6 bases). Trimming left V 5 bases short and J 3 bases short, with 16 bases between. Per the germline V gene, CDR1 is LNHDA and CDR2 is SQIVND (reference sequence). CDR3 length: 16 amino acids. CDR3: CASSPHSGSYTGELFF. In nucleotides, the CDR3 is TGTGCCAGTAGTCCTCACAGCGGGTCGTACACCGGGGAGCTGTTTTTT.

The chain recombines TRBV4-1 with TRBJ2-2, with D unclear. The CDR3 contains 16 residues. Germline CDR1 reads MGHRA; CDR2 reads YSYEKL. Trimming shortened V by 3 bases and J by 0 bases, and 11 bases separated the two germline ends. CDR3 amino acids: CASSQTRQANTGELFF. CDR3 bases: TGCGCCAGCAGCCAGACCCGCCAGGCGAACACCGGGGAGCTGTTTTTT.

The chain joins TRBV2 to TRBJ1-2, with 8 bases aligning to TRBD1. Germline assignment: CDR1 SNHLY and CDR2 FYNNEI. V trimming: 5 bases; J trimming: 4 bases; junction bases outside the gene matches: 9. The CDR3 spans 15 residues. The CDR3 sequence: CASSPDRGNAYGYTF. As DNA, the CDR3 is TGTGCCAGCAGTCCAGACAGGGGAAATGCCTATGGCTACACCTTC.

This chain uses TRBV18 with TRBJ1-1; TRBD1 might be the D (5 bases). The CDR3 covers 15 residues. With 4 bases removed from V and 1 base from J, the gap between germline ends came to 13 bases. Germline CDR1 reads KGHSH; CDR2 reads LQKENI. This chain's CDR3 is CASSLSGTANTEAFF. The CDR3 DNA reads TGTGCCAGCTCACTCTCCGGGACTGCGAACACTGAAGCTTTCTTT.

This clone showed up just a few times. V is TRBV2 and J is TRBJ2-7, with 7 bases that match TRBD2. The CDR3 has 13 amino acids. V was pared by 5 bases and J by 5 bases, with 6 bases of the junction left unmatched. The V gene's germline CDR1 is SNHLY and CDR2 FYNNEI. The CDR3 spells CASSQIRGDEQYF. In nucleotides, the CDR3 is TGTGCCAGCAGTCAAATCCGGGGGGACGAGCAGTACTTC.

The CDR3 DNA reads as TGTGCCAGCAGTGGGTCCAGTTATCAGCCCCAGCATTTT. Its protein product is CASSGSSYQPQHF. The chain carries TRBV25-1 and TRBJ1-5; D gene uncertain. The CDR3 covers 13 residues. The V gene lost 4 bases and the J gene lost 5 bases, with 9 bases spanning the gap. The germline gives CDR1 MGHDK, CDR2 SYGVNS.

The chain links TRBV5-6 to TRBJ2-7; no clear D gene. The CDR3 has 13 amino acids. Germline assignment: CDR1 SGHDT and CDR2 YYEEEE. V lost 3 bases and J 1 base, leaving 8 bases between the germline ends. CDR3 coding DNA: TGTGCCAGCAGCTACATAATGTCCTACGAGCAGTACTTC. Amino acids: CASSYIMSYEQYF.

The CDR3: CASRGTGGADTGELFF. Here the CDR3 DNA reads TGTGCCAGTAGGGGAACAGGGGGCGCGGACACCGGGGAGCTGTTTTTT. The chain recombines TRBV19 with TRBJ2-2; 9 bases align to TRBD1. From germline, CDR1 is LNHDA and CDR2 SQIVND (reference sequence). Losses at the gene ends were 6 bases for V and 3 bases for J; bases not matched to a gene: 8. This CDR3 has 16 residues.

The J gene is TRBJ2-5, the V gene TRBV28, with D possibly matching TRBD1 (6 bases). The V end lost 6 bases, the J end lost 2 bases, and 16 bases lay between the germline ends. The CDR3 length is 15 residues. The germline V gene encodes CDR1 MDHEN and CDR2 SYDVKM. The CDR3 bases are TGTGCCAGCAGCCGGCCCGGGACATCTCAAGAGACCCAGTACTTC. Its protein is CASSRPGTSQETQYF.

This sequence joins TRBV7-8 and TRBJ2-3; 12 bases are a match to TRBD1. From germline, CDR1 is SGHVS and CDR2 FQNEAQ. The CDR3 loop spans 16 amino acids. Unmatched junction bases numbered 6, after V lost 5 bases and J lost 3 bases. CDR3 nucleotide sequence: TGTGCCAGCAGCCCTCCGGGACAGGGGGCTACAGATACGCAGTATTTT. Its translation is CASSPPGQGATDTQYF.

V gene TRBV6-6 combines with J gene TRBJ2-5; 8 nucleotides align to TRBD1. The V segment lost 6 bases and the J segment 5 bases; nucleotides outside the gene matches: 5. The germline V gene has CDR1 MNHNY and CDR2 SVGAGI (reference sequence). The CDR3 contains 13 residues. CDR3 sequence reads: CASSPRTGETQYF. The CDR3 DNA is TGTGCCAGCAGCCCCAGGACAGGGGAGACCCAGTACTTC.

This clone was seen once. J is TRBJ1-1 and V is TRBV5-1; 10 bases fit TRBD1. The CDR3 covers 14 residues. The V gene's germline CDR1 is SGHRS and CDR2 YFSETQ. V shed 4 bases, J shed 5 bases, and the junction held 5 bases outside the gene matches. The CDR3 reads CASSPTGGETEAFF. CDR3 in DNA: TGCGCCAGCAGCCCGACAGGGGGCGAAACTGAAGCTTTCTTT.

V gene TRBV30 combines with J gene TRBJ2-5; 12 positions agree with TRBD2. The CDR3 has 15 amino acids. Per germline, CDR1 GTSNPN and CDR2 SVGIG (reference sequence). Trimming at V came to 0 bases and at J to 5 bases, leaving 4 bases not matched to a gene. CDR3 loop: CAWSVGLAGGETQYF. The CDR3, as DNA: TGTGCCTGGAGTGTAGGGCTAGCGGGGGGGGAGACCCAGTACTTC.

The chain combines TRBV19 with TRBJ2-1; the D gene is possibly TRBD2 (6 bases). Germline CDR1 is LNHDA and CDR2 is SQIVND (reference sequence). The CDR3 contains 14 residues. Trimming left V 1 base short and J 2 bases short, with 6 bases between. Written as DNA, the CDR3 is TGTGCCAGTAGTATAGGGGGGGCCTACAATGAGCAGTTCTTC. Amino acids: CASSIGGAYNEQFF.

This clone was seen a handful of times. J is TRBJ1-3 and V is TRBV23-1; a weak D match, TRBD1 (5 bases). TRBV23-1 is filed as an ORF, its function uncertain. V lost 0 bases and J lost 0, with 9 bases in between. CDR3 size: 16 residues. This CDR3 reads CASSQSPGTSGNTIYF. The CDR3 DNA reads as TGCGCCAGCAGTCAATCCCCCGGGACCTCTGGAAACACCATATATTTT.

This clone was seen once. The rearrangement uses TRBV28 and TRBJ2-7; D assignment may be TRBD1 or TRBD2 (5 bases each). The germline V gene encodes CDR1 MDHEN and CDR2 SYDVKM. V lost 4 bases to trimming and J lost 3 bases, with 19 bases between them. The CDR3 covers 16 residues. Written as DNA, the CDR3 is TGTGCCAGCAGTTCACCCTCCGGGGCCGCTTTCTACGAGCAGTACTTC. Its protein product is CASSSPSGAAFYEQYF.

The chain employs TRBV4-1 and TRBJ2-1; tentatively, D is TRBD2 (7 bases). Trimming removed 0 bases from V and 6 bases from J, with 15 bases in between. Per the germline V gene, CDR1 is MGHRA and CDR2 is YSYEKL. The CDR3 is made up of 16 amino acids. CDR3 loop: CASSQDWGGVFNEQFF. For the CDR3, the DNA is TGCGCCAGCAGCCAAGATTGGGGGGGCGTATTCAATGAGCAGTTCTTC.

The chain combines TRBV6-4 with TRBJ2-3; the D is unclear. The V gene's germline CDR1 is MRHNA and CDR2 SNTAGT. The CDR3 extends over 13 amino acids. V lost 8 bases to trimming and J lost 2 bases, with 11 bases between them. This chain's CDR3 is CASSLEFTDTQYF. The CDR3 DNA reads TGTGCCAGCTCACTCGAATTCACAGATACGCAGTATTTT.

This chain links TRBV19 with TRBJ1-2; D unresolved. Trimming removed 3 bases at V and 3 bases at J, with 8 bases between. CDR1 LNHDA and CDR2 SQIVND come from the germline V gene (reference sequence). The CDR3 is made up of 13 amino acids. CDR3 in amino acids: CASSMGIDYGYTF. The CDR3, as DNA: TGTGCCAGTAGTATGGGGATCGACTATGGCTACACCTTC.

The V call is TRBV7-3, the J call TRBJ1-5, with unresolved D. V was clipped by 2 bases and J by 7 bases, with 9 bases between them. The CDR3 is 13 residues long. CDR1 and CDR2 (germline): SGHTA, FQGTGA. The CDR3 protein is CASSLGNDQPQHF. The CDR3 DNA reads as TGTGCCAGCAGCTTAGGGAATGACCAGCCCCAGCATTTT.

The chain employs TRBV14 and TRBJ1-6; a possible D gene is TRBD1 (5 bases). Looked up from germline, CDR1 is SGHDN and CDR2 is FVKESK. Trimming cost V 0 bases and J 10 bases, with 19 bases left between them. The CDR3 has 17 residues. The CDR3 reads CASSQDLAGQVLSPLHF. CDR3 coding DNA: TGTGCCAGCAGCCAAGATCTAGCGGGGCAGGTCCTCTCACCCCTCCACTTT.

The rearrangement links TRBV7-9 to TRBJ2-7; the match to TRBD1 covers 8 bases. Germline V gives CDR1 SEHNR, CDR2 FQNEAQ (reference sequence). The CDR3 is made up of 15 amino acids. Trimming at V came to 3 bases and at J to 3 bases, leaving 7 bases not matched to a gene. Here the CDR3 DNA reads TGTGCCAGCAGCTTTGTTTTAGGGACAGGCTACGAGCAGTACTTC. It translates to CASSFVLGTGYEQYF.

The V and J genes are TRBV25-1 and TRBJ2-5; D gene ambiguous. CDR1 and CDR2 (germline): MGHDK, SYGVNS. Trimming shortened V by 7 bases and J by 4 bases, and 10 bases separated the two germline ends. This CDR3 contains 12 residues. The CDR3 sequence: CASKGGVETQYF. The CDR3 nucleotides read TGTGCCAGCAAGGGTGGCGTAGAGACCCAGTACTTC.

The chain recombines TRBV14 with TRBJ2-5, with TRBD2 matching 9 bases. The CDR3 is 16 amino acids. V shed 4 bases and J 5 bases; nucleotides not matched to a gene: 11. Germline loops: CDR1 SGHDN, CDR2 FVKESK. CDR3 sequence reads: CASSLLRGGGRETQYF. Here the CDR3 DNA reads TGTGCCAGCAGCCTCCTCCGCGGGGGGGGAAGGGAGACCCAGTACTTC.

V gene TRBV11-2 combines with J gene TRBJ2-5; D is uncertain. Germline CDR1 reads SGHAT; CDR2 reads FQNNGV. V dropped 1 base and J dropped 13 bases, with 10 bases sitting between them. The CDR3 has 11 residues. The CDR3 sequence: CASSLGFVRYF. Written as DNA, the CDR3 is TGTGCCAGCAGCTTAGGGTTTGTACGGTACTTC.

The CDR3 spells CASSLVTSGEQETQYF. CDR3 DNA sequence: TGTGCCAGCAGCTTAGTTACTAGCGGGGAGCAAGAGACCCAGTACTTC. This chain links TRBV11-2 with TRBJ2-5, with TRBD2 matching over 10 bases. The CDR3 has 16 amino acids. J was trimmed by 2 bases and V by 1 base; bases with no gene match: 4. Germline V gene sequence: CDR1 SGHAT, CDR2 FQNNGV.